This T cell receptor beta chain was recorded in a study of blood T cells in healthy people across ages. Overall study results and limits: Diversity estimates drawn from one million T cells were deemed underestimates.

Through a sample-barcoded 5' primer and a J-beta primer mix, a second PCR was run for roughly 6 to 11 cycles. Each CDR3 protein gets one entry after TCRdb re-called the 5' RACE reads with MiXCR. The table shows approximately 1.5 million distinct CDR3 sequences, with approximately 43% occurring only once. Trimming shortened V by 4 bases and J by 8 bases, and 10 bases separated the two germline ends. There are 11 residues in the CDR3. CDR1 is SGDLS and CDR2 is YYNGEE in the germline V gene. This clonotype appeared a few times. Its antigen is as yet unknown. Every sample yielded at least 7 million isolated PBMCs.

This receptor was taken from a woman under 30 in good health. The gene calls are TRBV9 and TRBJ2-7; D could derive from TRBD1 or TRBD2 (5 bases each). The specimen was blood. This CDR3 is CASSPPGQQYF. Written as DNA, the CDR3 is TGTGCCAGCAGCCCTCCGGGACAGCAGTACTTC.